The clone carrying this T cell receptor (beta chain) was seen a few times. PBMCs stemmed from approximately 9.1 ml fresh peripheral blood. This specimen belongs to a study of T cells in Graves' hyperthyroidism and ophthalmopathy. TCR beta CDR3 regions were amplified from RNA. Researchers ran a first-round RT-PCR on the TCR CDR3 using the HTBI primer set. From the multiplex PCR reads, TCRdb called clonotypes with MiXCR, one entry per CDR3 protein. This sample has around 760,000 distinct CDR3 sequences, with roughly a third found just once. Sequencing used blood. This TCR was recovered from a woman aged 40 to 55 with Graves' hyperthyroidism.

CDR3 nucleotides: TGTGCCAGCAGCTTGATACGACAGGGTCTATACGAGCAGTACTTC. This gives the protein CASSLIRQGLYEQYF. V usage is TRBV7-2 and J usage is TRBJ2-7, with 7 bases identical to TRBD1. Germline CDR1 SGHTA, CDR2 FQGNSA. V dropped 3 bases and J dropped 4; count of bases not matched to a gene: 9. CDR3 length: 15 residues.